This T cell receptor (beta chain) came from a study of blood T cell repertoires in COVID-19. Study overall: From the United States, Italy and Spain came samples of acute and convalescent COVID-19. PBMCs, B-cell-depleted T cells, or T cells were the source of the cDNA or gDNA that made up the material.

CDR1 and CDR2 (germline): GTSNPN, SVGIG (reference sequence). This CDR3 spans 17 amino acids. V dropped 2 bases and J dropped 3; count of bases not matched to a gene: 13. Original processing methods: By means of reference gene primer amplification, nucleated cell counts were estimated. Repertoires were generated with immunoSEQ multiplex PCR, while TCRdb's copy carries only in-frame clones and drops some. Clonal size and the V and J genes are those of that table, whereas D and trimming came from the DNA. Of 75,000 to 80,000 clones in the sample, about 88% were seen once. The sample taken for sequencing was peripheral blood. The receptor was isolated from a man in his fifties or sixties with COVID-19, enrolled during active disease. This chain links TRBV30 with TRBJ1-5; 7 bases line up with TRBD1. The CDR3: CAWSSTPGTATNQPQHF. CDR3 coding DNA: TGTGCCTGGAGTTCTACTCCCGGGACAGCTACCAATCAGCCCCAGCATTTT.